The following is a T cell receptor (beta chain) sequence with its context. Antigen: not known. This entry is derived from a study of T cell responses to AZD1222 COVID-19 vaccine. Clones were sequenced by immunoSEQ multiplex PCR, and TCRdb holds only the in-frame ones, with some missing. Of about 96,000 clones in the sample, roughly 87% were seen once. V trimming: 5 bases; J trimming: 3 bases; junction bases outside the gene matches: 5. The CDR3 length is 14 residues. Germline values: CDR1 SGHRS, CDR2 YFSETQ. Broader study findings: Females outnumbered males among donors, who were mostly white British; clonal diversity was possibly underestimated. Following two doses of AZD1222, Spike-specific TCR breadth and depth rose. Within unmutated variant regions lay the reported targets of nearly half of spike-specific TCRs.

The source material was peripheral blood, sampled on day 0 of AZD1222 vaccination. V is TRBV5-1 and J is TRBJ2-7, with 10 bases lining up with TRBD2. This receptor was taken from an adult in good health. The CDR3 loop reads CASSRSGGDYEQYF. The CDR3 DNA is TGCGCCAGCAGTCGGAGCGGGGGGGACTACGAGCAGTACTTC.